Below are 32 T cell receptor beta chains sequenced from a single sample in a study of patients and donors after allogeneic stem cell transplantation. TCRdb reprocessed the RT-PCR reads with MiXCR, giving one entry per CDR3 protein. The repertoire consists of over 350,000 distinct CDR3 sequences, with about a sixth occurring once and the leading ten covering 7% to 7.5%. The sequencing sample was made of blood, either unsorted or a sorted T cell fraction (not recorded which). These receptors were collected from a human donor who was either an allogeneic HSCT recipient or a stem cell or donor lymphocyte infusion donor (not recorded which). It is not recorded whose cells these are; they may come from a transplant donor.

This clonotype was counted a single time. The V and J genes are TRBV3-1 and TRBJ2-7; D gene ambiguous. The CDR3 length is 14 residues. CDR1 and CDR2 (germline): LGHDT, YNNKEL (reference sequence). Trimming pared 1 base from V and 3 bases from J, leaving 10 bases between. Here the CDR3 reads CASSQAGNHYEQYF. The CDR3 DNA sequence: TGTGCCAGCAGCCAAGCCGGTAACCACTACGAGCAGTACTTC.

V usage is TRBV6-6 and J usage is TRBJ1-2, with TRBD1 identical over 7 bases. With V trimmed by 7 bases and J by 7 bases, 9 bases remained unmatched. The CDR3 runs 13 residues. Germline values: CDR1 MNHNY, CDR2 SVGAGI (reference sequence). In nucleotides, the CDR3 is TGTGCCAGCAAGAACGCAGGGGGAAGTGGCTACACCTTC. Translated: CASKNAGGSGYTF.

J is TRBJ2-7 and V is TRBV14; the D gene could be TRBD1 or TRBD2 (5 bases each). Germline CDR1 reads SGHDN; CDR2 reads FVKESK. V lost 3 bases and J 3 bases, leaving 15 bases between the germline ends. This CDR3 has 15 amino acids. This chain's CDR3 is CASSHPRDGYYEQYF. As DNA, the CDR3 is TGTGCCAGCAGCCACCCCCGGGACGGCTACTACGAGCAGTACTTC.

This clonotype was detected only a few times. CDR3 residues: CASSSRGEGGPYEQYF. The CDR3 DNA follows: TGCGCCAGCAGCTCTCGCGGAGAGGGAGGGCCCTACGAGCAGTACTTC. The V gene is TRBV4-1, the J gene TRBJ2-7; 7 bases map to TRBD2. The germline CDR1 and CDR2 sequences are MGHRA and YSYEKL. Germline trimming cut 5 bases from V and 2 bases from J; bases unmatched to any gene: 12. This CDR3 spans 16 amino acids.

V and J are TRBV12-3 or TRBV12-4 and TRBJ1-2; D not resolved. The CDR3 has 13 amino acids. V gave up 5 bases and J gave up 4 bases, with 11 bases separating them. The CDR3 loop is CASSTGRGYGYTF. The CDR3 DNA reads as TGTGCCAGCAGTACCGGGCGGGGCTATGGCTACACCTTC.

The rearrangement links TRBV7-2 to TRBJ2-7, with D hard to call. With 1 base removed from V and 1 base from J, the gap between germline ends came to 11 bases. The germline CDR1 and CDR2 sequences are SGHTA and FQGNSA. The CDR3 runs 15 residues. CDR3 nucleotide sequence: TGTGCCAGCAGCTTAGTTATCGACCGGTCCTACGAGCAGTACTTC. Translating it yields CASSLVIDRSYEQYF.

The chain couples TRBV5-1 to TRBJ2-1, with TRBD1 as a possible D gene (5 bases). The CDR3 is made up of 11 amino acids. V was pared by 2 bases and J by 9 bases, with 6 bases between. Germline V gene sequence: CDR1 SGHRS, CDR2 YFSETQ. CDR3 sequence (DNA): TGCGCCAGCAGCTTAGGGGTTGAGCAGTTCTTC. Its protein product is CASSLGVEQFF.

The chain has TRBV29-1 and TRBJ2-5; no clear D. The germline CDR1 and CDR2 sequences are SQVTM and ANQGSEA. CDR3 length: 13 residues. Trimming removed 4 bases at V and 0 bases at J, with 9 bases between. This CDR3 reads CSVVLLYQETQYF. The DNA of the CDR3 is TGCAGCGTTGTCCTCCTCTACCAAGAGACCCAGTACTTC.

This clonotype was recorded a few times. The genes are TRBV4-3 and TRBJ1-1, with D maybe TRBD1 (6 bases). Germline CDR1 reads LGHNA; CDR2 reads YSLEER. V was shortened by 0 bases and J by 1 base, with 18 bases between the two germline ends. The CDR3 totals 18 residues. The CDR3 sequence is CASSQEAGRGGWNTEAFF. In DNA, the CDR3 is TGCGCCAGCAGCCAAGAGGCCGGCAGGGGAGGCTGGAACACTGAAGCTTTCTTT.

This clonotype was picked up many times. This chain joins TRBV12-3 or TRBV12-4 and TRBJ2-6; 12 bases are shared with TRBD2. This CDR3 has 21 amino acids. V was clipped by 3 bases and J by 2 bases; unmatched bases: 14. The chain's CDR3 is CASSFRRRGLAGLAGANVLTF. CDR3 nucleotides: TGTGCCAGCAGTTTTAGGAGGCGCGGACTAGCGGGATTGGCTGGGGCCAACGTCCTGACTTTC.

This clonotype turned up a few times. The rearrangement links TRBV3-1 to TRBJ2-1; D is perhaps TRBD2 (6 bases). Trimming removed 0 bases at V and 8 bases at J, with 23 bases between. This CDR3 is built from 18 residues. CDR1 is LGHDT, CDR2 YNNKEL, per germline (reference sequence). The CDR3 protein is CASSQDHVGSGSGDEQFF. In nucleotides, the CDR3 is TGTGCCAGCAGCCAAGATCATGTGGGAAGCGGGTCGGGGGATGAGCAGTTCTTC.

This clonotype was seen more than once but under ten times. V and J are TRBV5-1 and TRBJ2-1, with D possibly matching TRBD2 (6 bases). CDR1 is SGHRS and CDR2 is YFSETQ in the germline V gene. V lost 3 bases, J lost 1 base, and 11 bases lay in between. The CDR3 is 15 amino acids. The CDR3 DNA reads TGCGCCAGCAGCTCCGGGACTGTTTCCTACAATGAGCAGTTCTTC. Translating it yields CASSSGTVSYNEQFF.

This chain links TRBV5-1 with TRBJ2-6; D remains ambiguous. Germline V gene data show CDR1 as SGHRS and CDR2 as YFSETQ. Trimming took 5 bases from V and 3 from J, leaving 12 bases between them. CDR3 length equals 15 residues. For the CDR3, the DNA is TGCGCCAGCAGGCTGGGCGGCCTTGGGGCCAACGTCCTGACTTTC. It yields the protein CASRLGGLGANVLTF.

J is TRBJ2-7 and V is TRBV27, with D possibly matching TRBD2 (5 bases). The CDR3 is 13 amino acids. Germline V gene sequence: CDR1 MNHEY, CDR2 SMNVEV (reference sequence). V lost 4 bases, J lost 7 bases, and 14 bases lay in between. The CDR3 reads CASSYLTSGEQYF. CDR3 in DNA: TGTGCCAGCAGTTACCTGACCTCGGGGGAGCAGTACTTC.

This clonotype was seen a handful of times. This chain joins TRBV20-1 and TRBJ1-1; D is ambiguous. Germline V CDR1 and CDR2: DFQATT, SNEGSKA (reference sequence). The CDR3 is 12 amino acids. V was trimmed by 8 bases and J by 2 bases, leaving 12 bases between them. CDR3 nucleotide sequence: TGCAGTTTTAGGTGGGGAAACACTGAAGCTTTCTTT. Its protein product is CSFRWGNTEAFF.

The chain couples TRBV29-1 to TRBJ2-3; TRBD1 matches 7 bases. V was pared by 4 bases and J by 7 bases, with 8 bases of the junction left unmatched. Germline CDR1 and CDR2: SQVTM and ANQGSEA. This CDR3 contains 13 residues. In nucleotides, the CDR3 is TGCAGCGTTGCCATAGGGGGCGGAAATACGCAGTATTTT. Residues: CSVAIGGGNTQYF.

This clonotype was seen at least ten times. The V and J genes are TRBV24-1 and TRBJ2-2, with D unclear. V lost 5 bases and J 0 bases, leaving 12 bases between the germline ends. Germline V CDR1 and CDR2: KGHDR, SFDVKD. This CDR3 is 16 amino acids long. This CDR3 is CATSGLGSANTGELFF. The CDR3 DNA reads TGTGCCACCAGTGGCCTTGGGTCCGCGAACACCGGGGAGCTGTTTTTT.

This clonotype came up a few times. V gene TRBV2 combines with J gene TRBJ2-2, with D unclear. CDR1 is SNHLY, CDR2 FYNNEI, per germline. The CDR3 has 14 amino acids. Between the trimmed V and J ends, which lost 4 bases and 4 bases, there was a span of 10 bases. In DNA form, the CDR3 reads TGTGCCAGCAGTGTCCCGAAGGGCACCGGGGAGCTGTTTTTT. Protein: CASSVPKGTGELFF.

This clonotype was counted between two and nine times. The rearrangement links TRBV28 to TRBJ2-5, with a tentative D call TRBD2 (6 bases). CDR3 length: 13 residues. The ends were cut back, 6 bases at V and 5 bases at J, with 13 bases in the middle. Germline-derived CDR1 and CDR2 are MDHEN and SYDVKM. CDR3 DNA: TGTGCCAGCAGGTACGGGGGTTTGGAGACCCAGTACTTC. It is translated as CASRYGGLETQYF.

This clonotype was seen a few times. The chain carries TRBV12-3 or TRBV12-4 and TRBJ2-7; 10 bases fit TRBD1. This CDR3 contains 14 residues. The junction had 8 bases not matched to a gene; V was cut back by 7 bases and J by 5 bases. The CDR3 region is CASTRRDRGHEQYF. In DNA form, the CDR3 reads TGTGCCAGCACCCGCCGGGACAGGGGCCACGAGCAGTACTTC.

The rearrangement uses TRBV20-1 and TRBJ1-6, with no clear D. CDR3 length: 16 amino acids. The germline V gene has CDR1 DFQATT and CDR2 SNEGSKA (reference sequence). Trimming shortened V by 5 bases and J by 2 bases, and 16 bases separated the two germline ends. The CDR3 reads CSAQKEGLTYNSPLHF. The CDR3 DNA follows: TGCAGTGCTCAGAAGGAGGGATTAACCTATAATTCACCCCTCCACTTT.

The CDR3 here is CASSPGTSGRCEQYF. DNA for the CDR3: TGTGCCAGCTCACCTGGGACTAGCGGGAGATGCGAGCAGTACTTC. This chain links TRBV18 with TRBJ2-7; TRBD2 matches 14 bases. The CDR3 sequence is 15 residues long. The germline gives CDR1 KGHSH, CDR2 LQKENI. V trimming: 3 bases; J trimming: 6 bases; junction bases outside the gene matches: 4.

This rearrangement joins TRBV4-1 to TRBJ2-7; TRBD1 agrees at 7 bases. After removal of 2 bases from V and 5 bases from J, the junction contained 6 bases not matched to a gene. CDR1 and CDR2 (germline): MGHRA, YSYEKL. There are 14 residues in the CDR3. The CDR3 here is CASSQNTGVDEQYF. CDR3 nucleotide sequence: TGCGCCAGCAGCCAAAATACAGGGGTGGACGAGCAGTACTTC.

This chain uses TRBV13 with TRBJ2-3; 11 nucleotides align to TRBD2. This CDR3 is 17 amino acids long. CDR1 and CDR2 from the germline V gene are PRHDT and FYEKMQ (reference sequence). After removal of 0 bases from V and 5 bases from J, the junction contained 7 bases not matched to a gene. CDR3 in amino acids: CASSLGASGGPGDTQYF. In DNA, the CDR3 is TGTGCCAGCAGCTTAGGGGCTAGCGGGGGGCCTGGAGATACGCAGTATTTT.

This clonotype was recorded a few times. V and J are TRBV12-3 or TRBV12-4 and TRBJ1-3; D possibly corresponds to TRBD1 (5 bases). The CDR3 runs 17 residues. V lost 0 bases, J lost 0 bases, and 12 bases lay in between. The CDR3 sequence is CASSLATALGSGNTIYF. The CDR3 DNA reads as TGTGCCAGCAGTTTAGCGACAGCCTTGGGCTCTGGAAACACCATATATTTT.

This clonotype has a handful of counts. The V gene is TRBV4-1, the J gene TRBJ2-7; TRBD1 matches at 10 bases. Germline values: CDR1 MGHRA, CDR2 YSYEKL. The CDR3 totals 17 residues. V was clipped by 0 bases and J by 3 bases; unmatched bases: 8. In DNA form, the CDR3 reads TGCGCCAGCAGCCAAGATGGGTCGGGACAGGGGATCTACGAGCAGTACTTC. It is translated as CASSQDGSGQGIYEQYF.

This chain connects TRBV2 to TRBJ2-5; TRBD1 agrees at 12 bases. V lost 4 bases, J lost 7 bases, and 4 bases stayed unmatched. CDR1 is SNHLY, CDR2 FYNNEI, per germline. The CDR3 totals 14 residues. The CDR3 here is CASSAGQGAVTQYF. The CDR3 region has the DNA TGTGCCAGCAGTGCGGGACAGGGGGCTGTGACCCAGTACTTC.

The chain recombines TRBV6-2 or TRBV6-3 with TRBJ1-5, with 7 bases fitting TRBD1. Germline V gene lookup returns CDR1 MNHEY and CDR2 SVGEGT. This CDR3 contains 16 residues. J was trimmed by 5 bases and V by 8 bases; bases with no gene match: 15. The CDR3 bases are TGTGCCAGCGGGTTCCCCGCCGGACAGGAACATCAGCCCCAGCATTTT. Protein sequence: CASGFPAGQEHQPQHF.

In this sample, this clonotype turned up a few times. The genes are TRBV27 and TRBJ2-2; 7 bases align to TRBD1. J lost 0 bases, V lost 0 bases, and 1 base had no gene match. The length of the CDR3 is 16 residues. The germline V gene encodes CDR1 MNHEY and CDR2 SMNVEV (reference sequence). For the CDR3, the DNA is TGTGCCAGCAGTTTATCAGGGACAGCGAACACCGGGGAGCTGTTTTTT. It translates to CASSLSGTANTGELFF.

This clonotype has a handful of counts. V gene TRBV25-1 combines with J gene TRBJ1-1, with D unclear. The CDR3 spans 12 residues. Trimming cost V 4 bases and J 3 bases, with 6 bases left between them. Germline V lookup: CDR1 MGHDK, CDR2 SYGVNS. The CDR3 region is CASSGTYTEAFF. The CDR3 DNA reads as TGTGCCAGCAGTGGAACCTACACTGAAGCTTTCTTT.

With regard to this clonotype: At one end the junction does not follow the germline gene, possibly because of a read error. V usage is TRBV7-7 and J usage is TRBJ2-1; possible D gene TRBD1, 6 bases. Per germline, CDR1 SSHAT and CDR2 FNYEAQ (reference sequence). This CDR3 contains 14 residues. CDR3 loop: CASSLGSEGGEQFF. CDR3 nucleotide sequence: TGTGCTAGCAGCTTAGGGAGTGAAGGGGGTGAGCAGTTCTTC.

There are a few counts of this clonotype. The V call is TRBV4-2, the J call TRBJ2-5; 7 bases are shared with TRBD1. The CDR3 is made up of 17 amino acids. The V and J ends lost 1 base and 3 bases, in that order; junction bases with no gene match: 11. Per germline, CDR1 LGHNA and CDR2 YNFKEQ. The CDR3: CASSQGGGKPGEETQYF. DNA for the CDR3: TGTGCCAGCAGCCAAGGAGGGGGCAAACCCGGGGAAGAGACCCAGTACTTC.